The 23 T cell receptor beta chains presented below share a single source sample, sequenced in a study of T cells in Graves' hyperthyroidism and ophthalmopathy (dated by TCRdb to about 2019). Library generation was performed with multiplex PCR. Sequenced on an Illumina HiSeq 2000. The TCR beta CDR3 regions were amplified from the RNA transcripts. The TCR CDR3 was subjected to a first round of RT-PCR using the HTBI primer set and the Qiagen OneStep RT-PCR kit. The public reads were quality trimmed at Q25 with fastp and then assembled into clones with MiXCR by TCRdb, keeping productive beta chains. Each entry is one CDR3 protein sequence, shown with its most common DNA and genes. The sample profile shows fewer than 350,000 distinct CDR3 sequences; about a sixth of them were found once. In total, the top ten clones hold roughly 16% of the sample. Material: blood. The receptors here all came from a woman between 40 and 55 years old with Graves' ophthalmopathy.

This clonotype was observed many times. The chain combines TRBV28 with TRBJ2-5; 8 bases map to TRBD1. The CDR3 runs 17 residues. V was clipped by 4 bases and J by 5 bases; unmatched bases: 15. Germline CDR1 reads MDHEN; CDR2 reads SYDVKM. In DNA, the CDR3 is TGTGCCAGCAGTTCCCCCAACCCTCAGGGGGCAGGGGAGACCCAGTACTTC. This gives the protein CASSSPNPQGAGETQYF.

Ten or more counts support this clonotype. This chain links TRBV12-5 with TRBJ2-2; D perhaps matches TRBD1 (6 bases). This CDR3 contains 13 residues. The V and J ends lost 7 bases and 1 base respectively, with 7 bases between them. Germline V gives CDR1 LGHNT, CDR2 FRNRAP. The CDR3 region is CASEQGNTGELFF. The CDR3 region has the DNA TGTGCTAGTGAACAGGGGAACACCGGGGAGCTGTTTTTT.

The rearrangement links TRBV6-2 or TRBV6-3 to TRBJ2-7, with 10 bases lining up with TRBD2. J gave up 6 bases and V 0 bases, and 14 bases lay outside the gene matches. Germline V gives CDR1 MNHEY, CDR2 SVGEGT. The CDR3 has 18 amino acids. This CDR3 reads CASSYSTRDLAGVLEQYF. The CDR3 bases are TGTGCCAGCAGTTACTCGACTCGTGATCTAGCGGGAGTACTCGAGCAGTACTTC.

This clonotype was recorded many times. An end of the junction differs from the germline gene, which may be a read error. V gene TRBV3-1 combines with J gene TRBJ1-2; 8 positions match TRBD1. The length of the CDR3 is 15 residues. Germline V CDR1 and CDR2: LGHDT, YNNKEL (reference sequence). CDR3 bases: TGTGCCAGCACCCAATCGGACAGGGCAAACTATGGCTACACCTTC. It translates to CASTQSDRANYGYTF.

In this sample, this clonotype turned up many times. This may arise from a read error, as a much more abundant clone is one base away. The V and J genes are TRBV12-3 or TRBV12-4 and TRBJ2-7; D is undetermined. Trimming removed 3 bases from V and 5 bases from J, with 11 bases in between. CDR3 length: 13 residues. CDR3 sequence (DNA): TGTGCCAGCAGTTTTTACTCCTACGACGAGCAGTACTTC. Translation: CASSFYSYDEQYF.

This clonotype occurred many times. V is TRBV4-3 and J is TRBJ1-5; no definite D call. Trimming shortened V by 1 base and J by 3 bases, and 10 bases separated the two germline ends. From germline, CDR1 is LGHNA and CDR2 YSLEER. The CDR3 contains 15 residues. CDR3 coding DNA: TGCGCCAGCAGCCAAGGAGCTGAGTACAATCAGCCCCAGCATTTT. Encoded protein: CASSQGAEYNQPQHF.

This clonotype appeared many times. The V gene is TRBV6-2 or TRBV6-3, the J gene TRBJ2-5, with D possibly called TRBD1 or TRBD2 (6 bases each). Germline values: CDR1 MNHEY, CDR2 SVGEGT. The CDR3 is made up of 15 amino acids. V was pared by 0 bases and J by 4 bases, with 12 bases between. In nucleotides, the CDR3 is TGTGCCAGCAGTTACTCGAGGGGGGATGGAGAGACCCAGTACTTC. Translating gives CASSYSRGDGETQYF.

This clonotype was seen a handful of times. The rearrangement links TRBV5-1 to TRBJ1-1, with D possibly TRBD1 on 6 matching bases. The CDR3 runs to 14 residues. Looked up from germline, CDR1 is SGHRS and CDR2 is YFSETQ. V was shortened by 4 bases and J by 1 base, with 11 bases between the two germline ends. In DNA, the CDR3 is TGCGCCAGCAGCCAAGACAGGACGAACACTGAAGCTTTCTTT. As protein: CASSQDRTNTEAFF. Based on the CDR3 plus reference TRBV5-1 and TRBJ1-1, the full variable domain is KAGVTQTPRYLIKTRGQQVTLSCSPISGHRSVSWYQQTPGQGLQFLFEYFSETQRNKGNFPGRFSGRQFSNSRSEMNVSTLELGDSALYLCASSQDRTNTEAFFGQGTRLTVV.

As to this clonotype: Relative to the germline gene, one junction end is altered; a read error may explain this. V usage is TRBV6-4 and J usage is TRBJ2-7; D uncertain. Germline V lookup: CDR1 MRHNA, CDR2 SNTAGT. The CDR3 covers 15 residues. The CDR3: CASSYSGRSSYEQYF. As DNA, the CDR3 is TGTGCCAGCAGTTACTCAGGACGGAGTTCCTACGAGCAGTACTTC.

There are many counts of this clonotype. CDR3 sequence reads: CASSLDTGGRLIVYEQYF. In DNA form, the CDR3 reads TGCGCCAGCAGCTTGGATACGGGTGGGCGACTAATCGTCTACGAGCAGTACTTC. The chain links TRBV5-1 to TRBJ2-7; the D gene is possibly TRBD2 (5 bases). The germline gives CDR1 SGHRS, CDR2 YFSETQ. Trimming took off 0 bases at V and 3 bases at J, with 22 bases between the two ends. This CDR3 is built from 18 residues.

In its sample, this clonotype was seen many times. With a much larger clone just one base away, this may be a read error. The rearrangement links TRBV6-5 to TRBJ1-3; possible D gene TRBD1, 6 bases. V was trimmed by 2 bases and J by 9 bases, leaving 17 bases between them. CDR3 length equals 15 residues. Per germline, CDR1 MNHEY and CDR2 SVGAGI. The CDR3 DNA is TGTGCCAGCAGTTACGGCTCAGGGGTTAGAAGCACCATATATTTT. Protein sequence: CASSYGSGVRSTIYF.

CDR3 bases: TGTGCCAGCAGCCCCGAGACAGGGGGCGACGAGCAGTACTTC. It codes for CASSPETGGDEQYF. The chain uses TRBV7-9 and TRBJ2-7, with 10 bases identical to TRBD1. The CDR3 has 14 amino acids. Per germline, CDR1 SEHNR and CDR2 FQNEAQ (reference sequence). V was clipped by 5 bases and J by 5 bases; unmatched bases: 6. Complete variable domain (other parts from reference TRBV7-9 and TRBJ2-7): DTGVSQNPRHKITKRGQNVTFRCDPISEHNRLYWYRQTLGQGPEFLTYFQNEAQLEKSRLLSDRFSAERPKGSFSTLEIQRTEQGDSAMYLCASSPETGGDEQYFGPGTRLTVT.

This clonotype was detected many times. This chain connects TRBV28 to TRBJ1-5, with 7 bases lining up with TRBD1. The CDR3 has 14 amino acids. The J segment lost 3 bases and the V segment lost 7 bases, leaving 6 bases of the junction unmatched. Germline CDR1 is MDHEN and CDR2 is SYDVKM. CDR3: CASKGQPYNQPQHF. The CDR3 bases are TGTGCCAGCAAGGGACAGCCATACAATCAGCCCCAGCATTTT. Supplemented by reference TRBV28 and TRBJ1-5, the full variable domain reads DVKVTQSSRYLVKRTGEKVFLECVQDMDHENMFWYRQDPGLGLRLIYFSYDVKMKEKGDIPEGYSVSREKKERFSLILESASTNQTSMYLCASKGQPYNQPQHFGDGTRLSIL.

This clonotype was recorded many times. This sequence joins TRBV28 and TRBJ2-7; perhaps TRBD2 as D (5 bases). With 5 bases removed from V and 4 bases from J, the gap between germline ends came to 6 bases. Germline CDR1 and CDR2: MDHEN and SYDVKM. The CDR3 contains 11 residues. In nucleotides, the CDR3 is TGTGCCAGCAGTCGGAGGTACGAGCAGTACTTC. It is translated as CASSRRYEQYF.

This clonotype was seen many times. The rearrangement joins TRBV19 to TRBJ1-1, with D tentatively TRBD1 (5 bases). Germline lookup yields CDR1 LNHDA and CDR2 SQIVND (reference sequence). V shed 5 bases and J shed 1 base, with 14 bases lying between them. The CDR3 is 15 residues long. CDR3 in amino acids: CASSPQGFGNTEAFF. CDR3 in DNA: TGTGCCAGTAGTCCTCAGGGTTTCGGGAACACTGAAGCTTTCTTT.

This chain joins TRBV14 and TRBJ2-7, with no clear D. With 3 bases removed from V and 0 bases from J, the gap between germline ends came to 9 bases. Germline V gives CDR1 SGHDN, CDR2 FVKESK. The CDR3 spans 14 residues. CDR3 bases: TGTGCCAGCAGCCAGCATGTTAGCTCCTACGAGCAGTACTTC. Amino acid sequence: CASSQHVSSYEQYF.

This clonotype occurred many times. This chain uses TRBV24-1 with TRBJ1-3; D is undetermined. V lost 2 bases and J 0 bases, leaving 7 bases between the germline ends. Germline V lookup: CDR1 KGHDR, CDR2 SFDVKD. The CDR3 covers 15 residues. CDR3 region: CATSDSGISGNTIYF. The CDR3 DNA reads TGTGCCACCAGTGATTCCGGAATCTCTGGAAACACCATATATTTT.

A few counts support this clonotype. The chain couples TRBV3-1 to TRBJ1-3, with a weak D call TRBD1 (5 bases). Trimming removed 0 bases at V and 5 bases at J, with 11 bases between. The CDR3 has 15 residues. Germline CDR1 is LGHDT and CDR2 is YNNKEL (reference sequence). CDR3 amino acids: CASSQDLAGRNTIYF. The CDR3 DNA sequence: TGTGCCAGCAGCCAAGATCTGGCAGGGCGAAACACCATATATTTT.

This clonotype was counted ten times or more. CDR3: CASSDAFVGSPFGGEQYF. In nucleotides, the CDR3 is TGTGCCAGCAGTGACGCCTTTGTGGGAAGTCCTTTCGGAGGCGAGCAGTACTTC. The chain combines TRBV6-4 with TRBJ2-7, with a possible D match to TRBD2 (5 bases). CDR3 size: 18 residues. V was clipped by 2 bases and J by 6 bases, with 26 bases between them. The V gene's germline CDR1 is MRHNA and CDR2 SNTAGT.

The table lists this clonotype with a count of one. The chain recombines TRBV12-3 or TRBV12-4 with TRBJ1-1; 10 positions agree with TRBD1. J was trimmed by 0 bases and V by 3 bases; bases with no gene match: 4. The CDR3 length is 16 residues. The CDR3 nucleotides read TGTGCCAGCAGTTTGGGACAGGGGATGATGAACACTGAAGCTTTCTTT. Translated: CASSLGQGMMNTEAFF.

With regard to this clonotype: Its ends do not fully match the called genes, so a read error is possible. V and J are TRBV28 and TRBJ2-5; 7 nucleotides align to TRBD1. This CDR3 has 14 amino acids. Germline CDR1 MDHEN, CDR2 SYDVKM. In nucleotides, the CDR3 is TGTGCCAGCAGGAGGAGGACAGGACAAGAGACACAGTACTTC. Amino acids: CASRRRTGQETQYF.

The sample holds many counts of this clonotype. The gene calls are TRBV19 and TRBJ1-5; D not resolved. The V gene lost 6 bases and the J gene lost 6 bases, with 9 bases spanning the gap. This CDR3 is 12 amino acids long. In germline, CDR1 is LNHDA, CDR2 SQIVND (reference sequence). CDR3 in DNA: TGTGCCAGTAGAGGTGATTCTCAGCCCCAGCATTTT. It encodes CASRGDSQPQHF.

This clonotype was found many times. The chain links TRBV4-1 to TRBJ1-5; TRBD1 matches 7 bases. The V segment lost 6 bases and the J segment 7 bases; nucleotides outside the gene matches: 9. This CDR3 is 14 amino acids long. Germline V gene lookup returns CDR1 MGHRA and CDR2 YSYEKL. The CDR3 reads CASRERQGYQPQHF. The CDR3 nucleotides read TGCGCCAGCAGGGAACGACAGGGATACCAGCCCCAGCATTTT.